This T cell receptor (beta chain) stems from a study of blood T cell repertoires in COVID-19. Profiling relied on immunoSEQ multiplex PCR, and the TCRdb table lists in-frame clones only, not all of them. The sample carries just over 650,000 clones, more than 80% recorded once. The germline V gene has CDR1 LNHDA and CDR2 SQIVND (reference sequence). Trimming cost V 8 bases and J 1 base, with 17 bases left between them. This CDR3 has 15 amino acids. Sequencing was carried out using peripheral blood. This TCR was sampled from a woman between 18 and 30 years old with acute or convalescent COVID-19. The chain recombines TRBV19 with TRBJ1-2; possible D gene TRBD1, 5 bases. The CDR3 here is CASGAGSLGNYGYTF. The DNA of the CDR3 is TGTGCCAGTGGGGCAGGGTCTCTTGGTAACTATGGCTACACCTTC.